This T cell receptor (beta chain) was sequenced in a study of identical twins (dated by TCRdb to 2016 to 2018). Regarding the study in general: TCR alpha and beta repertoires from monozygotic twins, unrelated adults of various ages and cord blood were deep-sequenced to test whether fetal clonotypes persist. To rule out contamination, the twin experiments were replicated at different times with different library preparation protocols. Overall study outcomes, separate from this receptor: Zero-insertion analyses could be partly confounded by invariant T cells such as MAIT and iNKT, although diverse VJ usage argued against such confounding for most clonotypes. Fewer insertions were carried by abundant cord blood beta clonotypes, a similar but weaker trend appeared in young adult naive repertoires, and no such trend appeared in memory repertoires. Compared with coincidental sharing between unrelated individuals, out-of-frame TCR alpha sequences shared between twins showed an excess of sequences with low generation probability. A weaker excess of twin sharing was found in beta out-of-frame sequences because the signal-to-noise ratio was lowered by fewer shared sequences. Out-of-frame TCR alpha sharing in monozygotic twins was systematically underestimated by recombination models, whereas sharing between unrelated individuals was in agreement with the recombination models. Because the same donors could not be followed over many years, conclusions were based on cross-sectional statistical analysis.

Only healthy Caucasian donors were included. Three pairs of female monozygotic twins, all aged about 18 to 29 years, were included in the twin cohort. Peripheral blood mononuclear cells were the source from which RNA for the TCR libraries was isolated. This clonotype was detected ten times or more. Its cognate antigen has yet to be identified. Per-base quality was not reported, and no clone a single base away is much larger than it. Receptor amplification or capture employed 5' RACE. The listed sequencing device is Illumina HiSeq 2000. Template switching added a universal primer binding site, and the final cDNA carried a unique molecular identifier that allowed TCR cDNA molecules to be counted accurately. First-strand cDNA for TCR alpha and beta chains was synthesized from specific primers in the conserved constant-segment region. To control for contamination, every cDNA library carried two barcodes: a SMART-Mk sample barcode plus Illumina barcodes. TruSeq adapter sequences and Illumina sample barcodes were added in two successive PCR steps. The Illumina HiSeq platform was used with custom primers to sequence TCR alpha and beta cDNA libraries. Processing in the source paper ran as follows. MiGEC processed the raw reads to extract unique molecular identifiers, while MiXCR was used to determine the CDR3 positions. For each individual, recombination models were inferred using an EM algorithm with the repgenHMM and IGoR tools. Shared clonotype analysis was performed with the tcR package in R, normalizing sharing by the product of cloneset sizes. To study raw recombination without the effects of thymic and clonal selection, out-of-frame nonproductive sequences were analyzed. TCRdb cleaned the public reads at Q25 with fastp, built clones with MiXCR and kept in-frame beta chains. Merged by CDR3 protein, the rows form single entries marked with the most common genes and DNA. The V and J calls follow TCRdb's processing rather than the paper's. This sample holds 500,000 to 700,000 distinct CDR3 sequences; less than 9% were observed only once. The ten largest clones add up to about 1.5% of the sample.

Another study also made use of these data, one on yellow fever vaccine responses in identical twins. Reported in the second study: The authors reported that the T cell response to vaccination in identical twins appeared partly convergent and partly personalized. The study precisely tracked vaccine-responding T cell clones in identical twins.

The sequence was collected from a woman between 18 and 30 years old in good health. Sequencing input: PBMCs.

The CDR3 region has the sequence CASSLEAPANNQPQHF. The sequenced DNA: TGTGCCAGCAGCTTAGAGGCACCCGCAAACAATCAGCCCCAGCATTTT. This chain is built from TRBV7-8 and TRBJ1-5, with no reliable assignment of the D segment. The germline ends are 13 bases apart after V is trimmed by 1 base and J by 3 bases. The CDR3 runs 16 residues from the cysteine to the phenylalanine. Only CDR3 DNA is held: 48 bases, read in frame from base 1. From a lookup of the germline V gene, CDR1 and CDR2 are SGHVS and FQNEAQ.